The 21 T cell receptor beta chains below were found in one sample sequenced in a study of blood T cell repertoires in COVID-19. The method was immunoSEQ multiplex PCR; TCRdb's version includes in-frame clones alone and lacks a portion of them. The data contain 380,000 or so clones, around 87% of them singletons. The sample taken for sequencing was PBMCs or T cells enriched from blood (not recorded which). Receptor source: a man in his thirties or forties who had recovered from COVID-19.

This clone has only a few counts. The V gene is TRBV7-2, the J gene TRBJ1-2; a weak D match, TRBD1 (6 bases). This CDR3 comprises 13 residues. Germline loops: CDR1 SGHTA, CDR2 FQGNSA. V was pared by 7 bases and J by 7 bases, with 16 bases between. CDR3 residues: CASNLDTGSGYTF. DNA of the CDR3: TGTGCCAGCAACCTAGACACAGGGTCTGGCTACACCTTC.

The chain couples TRBV5-8 to TRBJ2-2; 8 nucleotides line up with TRBD1. V was pared by 3 bases and J by 7 bases, with 8 bases of the junction left unmatched. The CDR3 has 15 amino acids. CDR1 SGHTS and CDR2 YDEGEE come from the germline V gene. CDR3 loop: CASSSRDRSFGELFF. Here the CDR3 DNA reads TGTGCCAGCAGCTCCCGGGACAGGTCCTTCGGGGAGCTGTTTTTT.

Worth noting for this clone: The sample has other DNA sequences that encode this CDR3 too. The chain links TRBV7-9 to TRBJ1-2; possibly TRBD1 for D (5 bases). This CDR3 spans 12 amino acids. CDR1 and CDR2 from the germline V gene are SEHNR and FQNEAQ (reference sequence). V was trimmed by 1 base and J by 6 bases, leaving 6 bases between them. CDR3 DNA sequence: TGTGCCAGCAGCTTAGAAGGGGATGGCTACACCTTC. It is translated as CASSLEGDGYTF.

The chain carries TRBV7-2 and TRBJ2-2; D unresolved. The germline gives CDR1 SGHTA, CDR2 FQGNSA. The CDR3 loop spans 13 amino acids. Trimming cost V 3 bases and J 5 bases, with 7 bases left between them. The CDR3 DNA is TGTGCCAGCAGCTTTCGGTGGACCGGGGAGCTGTTTTTT. This encodes CASSFRWTGELFF.

The V and J genes are TRBV7-9 and TRBJ2-5, with D possibly matching TRBD1 (6 bases). The CDR3 spans 15 residues. The V and J ends lost 2 bases and 4 bases respectively, with 14 bases between them. Germline V CDR1 and CDR2: SEHNR, FQNEAQ (reference sequence). The CDR3 is CASSLSGAVRETQYF. CDR3 nucleotide sequence: TGTGCCAGCAGCTTATCAGGGGCCGTTCGAGAGACCCAGTACTTC.

This clone was picked up many times. The V call is TRBV5-1, the J call TRBJ2-5; D is possibly TRBD1 (6 bases). The CDR3 has 16 residues. V gave up 3 bases and J gave up 0 bases, with 15 bases separating them. Germline V gene data show CDR1 as SGHRS and CDR2 as YFSETQ. The CDR3 bases are TGCGCCAGCAGCTCCACAGGGAAAGGATACCAAGAGACCCAGTACTTC. Protein: CASSSTGKGYQETQYF.

The gene calls are TRBV7-8 and TRBJ1-3; no firm D call. Trimming pared 7 bases from V and 0 bases from J, leaving 16 bases between. Germline CDR1 and CDR2: SGHVS and FQNEAQ. The CDR3 is 16 residues long. The CDR3 sequence: CASTEDVDDSGNTIYF. The CDR3 nucleotides are TGTGCCAGCACCGAGGATGTTGATGACTCTGGAAACACCATATATTTT.

The chain couples TRBV4-2 to TRBJ2-2; 8 nucleotides line up with TRBD2. This CDR3 comprises 16 residues. The J segment lost 7 bases and the V segment lost 0 bases, leaving 7 bases of the junction unmatched. Germline CDR1 LGHNA, CDR2 YNFKEQ. The CDR3 nucleotides read TGTGCCAGCAGCCAAGACGGGACTAGAGGAAGCGGGGAGCTGTTTTTT. Amino acid sequence: CASSQDGTRGSGELFF.

This chain links TRBV7-8 with TRBJ1-2; D remains unclear. The CDR3 is 14 amino acids. Germline V gives CDR1 SGHVS, CDR2 FQNEAQ. V was trimmed by 2 bases and J by 2 bases, leaving 9 bases between them. CDR3 region: CASSLSELNYGYTF. The CDR3 nucleotides read TGTGCCAGCAGCTTATCCGAACTGAACTATGGCTACACCTTC.

The rearrangement uses TRBV10-3 and TRBJ1-3, with TRBD1 as a possible D gene (5 bases). The germline gives CDR1 ENHRY, CDR2 SYGVKD. The CDR3 spans 14 residues. V gave up 9 bases and J gave up 3 bases, with 15 bases separating them. Here the CDR3 reads CAIQSGSFGNTIYF. The CDR3 coding sequence is TGTGCCATTCAATCAGGGTCCTTTGGAAACACCATATATTTT.

This clone has more than one count but fewer than ten. The chain recombines TRBV7-9 with TRBJ1-6, with TRBD1 matching 7 bases. V gave up 5 bases and J gave up 7 bases; unmatched junction bases: 8. From germline, CDR1 is SEHNR and CDR2 FQNEAQ (reference sequence). This CDR3 has 15 residues. CDR3 nucleotides: TGTGCCAGCAGCGTTACCGACAGGGTAAATTCACCCCTCCACTTT. Amino acid sequence: CASSVTDRVNSPLHF.

The chain combines TRBV7-9 with TRBJ2-3, with 10 bases aligning to TRBD2. The CDR3 is made up of 15 amino acids. Trimming removed 8 bases from V and 2 bases from J; junction bases left unmatched: 7. Germline CDR1 SEHNR, CDR2 FQNEAQ (reference sequence). The CDR3, as DNA: TGTGCCAGCCGCGAACTAGCGGGGCCCACAGATACGCAGTATTTT. Its translation: CASRELAGPTDTQYF.

The chain combines TRBV11-1 with TRBJ2-2, with 9 bases fitting TRBD1. This CDR3 has 15 residues. Trimming at V came to 7 bases and at J to 7 bases, leaving 10 bases not matched to a gene. The V gene's germline CDR1 is SGHAT and CDR2 FQDESV (reference sequence). The CDR3 coding sequence is TGTGCCAGCACCCCGGACAGGGGAATCAACGGGGAGCTGTTTTTT. This codes for CASTPDRGINGELFF.

The J gene is TRBJ1-3, the V gene TRBV19; possible D gene TRBD1, 5 bases. The CDR3 has 15 amino acids. V was clipped by 9 bases and J by 0 bases, with 15 bases between them. Germline V CDR1 and CDR2: LNHDA, SQIVND (reference sequence). The CDR3 region has the DNA TGTGCCAGCATACTTACAGGTTACTCTGGAAACACCATATATTTT. Protein product: CASILTGYSGNTIYF.

The chain employs TRBV13 and TRBJ1-2; D not certain. CDR1 is PRHDT and CDR2 is FYEKMQ in the germline V gene (reference sequence). V gave up 0 bases and J gave up 4 bases, with 6 bases separating them. This CDR3 region has 13 residues. The CDR3 DNA is TGTGCCAGCAGCTTAGGCGGGGTCTATGGCTACACCTTC. The encoded protein is CASSLGGVYGYTF.

The J gene is TRBJ1-1, the V gene TRBV10-1; maybe TRBD1 (5 bases). The CDR3 length is 14 residues. Deletions cut 4 bases from V and 1 base from J, with 10 bases between. CDR1 is WNHNN, CDR2 SYGVQD, per germline (reference sequence). CDR3 DNA sequence: TGCGCCAGCAGTGGCCAGGGCCAGAACACTGAAGCTTTCTTT. Protein product: CASSGQGQNTEAFF.

V usage is TRBV9 and J usage is TRBJ1-3, with a possible D match to TRBD1 (5 bases). Looked up from germline, CDR1 is SGDLS and CDR2 is YYNGEE. Trimming removed 0 bases at V and 8 bases at J, with 18 bases between. The CDR3 extends over 16 amino acids. The CDR3 nucleotides read TGTGCCAGCAGCGTAGACCACAGGCCCGATGTGGACACCATATATTTT. It encodes CASSVDHRPDVDTIYF.

J is TRBJ2-3 and V is TRBV7-6, with 9 bases matching TRBD1. V dropped 7 bases and J dropped 5; count of bases not matched to a gene: 13. Germline lookup yields CDR1 SGHVS and CDR2 FNYEAQ. This CDR3 is built from 16 residues. CDR3 sequence reads: CASTLRGGQGKDTQYF. Here the CDR3 DNA reads TGTGCCAGCACCCTCAGGGGGGGACAGGGAAAAGATACGCAGTATTTT.

V usage is TRBV27 and J usage is TRBJ2-5, with a tentative D call TRBD1 (6 bases). The CDR3 spans 14 residues. V lost 5 bases and J 5 bases, leaving 15 bases between the germline ends. CDR1 and CDR2 (germline): MNHEY, SMNVEV (reference sequence). CDR3 DNA: TGTGCCAGCAGTGGACAGTTCCTAGGGGAGACCCAGTACTTC. Translating it yields CASSGQFLGETQYF.

The chain combines TRBV5-1 with TRBJ1-1; the D gene is possibly TRBD1 (5 bases). This CDR3 is 14 amino acids long. Per germline, CDR1 SGHRS and CDR2 YFSETQ. V lost 1 base and J lost 1, with 8 bases in between. CDR3 nucleotide sequence: TGCGCCAGCAGCTTGAGGGGCCCGAACACTGAAGCTTTCTTT. It specifies CASSLRGPNTEAFF.

The chain employs TRBV19 and TRBJ1-1; TRBD1 agrees at 7 bases. The CDR3 contains 14 residues. CDR1 is LNHDA and CDR2 is SQIVND in the germline V gene (reference sequence). V was pared by 6 bases and J by 1 base, with 5 bases of the junction left unmatched. The CDR3 nucleotides read TGTGCCAGTAGAGCGACAGGGCAGAACACTGAAGCTTTCTTT. It is translated as CASRATGQNTEAFF.